Here is one T cell receptor (beta chain) with its context. Its antigen specificity is not known. Base qualities are not at hand, and no much larger clone is one base apart. In total, fewer than 750 healthy bone marrow donors made up the cohort. All cohort members were sampled while nominally healthy, although unrecorded immune exposures were likely present. The donor tested CMV seronegative, placing the donor among the roughly 350 seronegative members of the cohort. Each donor provided a peripheral blood sample, and peripheral blood mononuclear cells were used for TCR beta sequencing. Genomic DNA was extracted from the blood cell samples with the Qiagen DNeasy Blood Extraction Kit. This specimen belongs to a study of cytomegalovirus exposure and HLA in healthy donors (dated by TCRdb to 2015 to 2018). About the investigation overall: An earlier analysis of roughly 630 of the donors reported more than 250 Gb of sequence data and 117 million unique TCR beta sequences from about 179 million T cells. In a later analysis, previously published TCR beta repertoires from 666 donors were re-analyzed and high-resolution HLA genotyping was added so that TCR occurrence patterns could be studied. The genetic ancestry cluster associated with self-reported Caucasian donors included roughly 84% of the roughly 360 genotyped donors. Alongside the repertoire data, information on donor age, sex, ethnicity and CMV serostatus was compiled. The T cell repertoires of 666 subjects were profiled by immunosequencing and related to cytomegalovirus serostatus. Genome-wide SNP genotypes for about 60% of the roughly 700 donors were used in a later genetic analysis, which treated that subset as a discovery cohort. All discovery cohort repertoires had been generated using a single sequencing platform. The number of donors typed differed by locus, with 629-630 for A, B, C, DRB1 and DQB1, about 500 for DQA1, over 600 for DPA1, and under 490 for DPB1. On average, over 200,000 unique TCR beta nucleotide sequences were sequenced per donor among a few hundred genotyped donors of the cohort, with roughly 18% of those sequences being non-productive. Because of strong linkage in the cohort, a few DR-DQ haplotypes were treated as single units for association and clustering. Besides the first cohort of 666 subjects, a separate validation cohort made up of 95 to 150 different subjects was used. Around 330 gigabases of sequencing data and 70 million to 95 million unique TCR sequences made up an early release that covered about 640 HLA-typed donors. Rather than using new phenotypic data, the later analysis identified candidate immune exposures from TCR beta sequences and from how often those sequences occurred across donors. To predict cytomegalovirus infection status, the study combined high-throughput TCR immunosequencing, statistical association of individual TCRs with disease status, and machine learning. The study was designed to test whether signatures of past pathogen exposure could be identified by cataloging public T cell receptors. Class I and class II HLA loci were covered by the typing at four-digit resolution. An earlier analysis of 500 to 650 of the donors applied high-throughput TCR beta sequencing to assess whether each TCR beta V gene segment acted as functional or pseudogenic.

The library relied on the immunoSEQ multiplex PCR assay. A mixture of 60 forward primers for TCR Vbeta segments and 13 reverse primers for TCR Jbeta segments was used in the multiplex PCR. The CDR3 region of rearranged TCR beta genes was amplified from genomic DNA by a multiplex PCR assay. Amplified TCR beta libraries were sequenced as 87-base-pair reads on the Illumina HiSeq System. On the study's bioinformatics: A later analysis tallied tens of millions of unique TCR beta chains across the 550 to 850 repertoires, and about 12 million of those chains were shared by two or more donors. A nearest-neighbor algorithm error-corrected the raw reads and collapsed the reads into unique sequences, merging closely related sequences to remove PCR and sequencing errors. V, D and J gene segments were assigned by aligning CDR3 sequences to IMGT reference sequences. Each retained sequence needed at least a six-nucleotide match to both a V gene segment and a J gene segment. A rearrangement counted as productive if the CDR3 had no stop codons and remained in frame with V and J, and every other rearrangement counted as non-productive. CDR3 was defined according to IMGT convention as the region running from the second conserved V-encoded cysteine to the conserved J-encoded phenylalanine. In an earlier analysis of more than 550 of the donors, sequences lacking an unambiguous match to a single V gene segment were excluded. An earlier analysis of under 750 of the donors called V segments functional above 56.7% productive rearrangements and segregating when the between-donor standard deviation exceeded 5%. A statistical classification framework was built to diagnose cytomegalovirus status from the catalog of TCR beta chain sequences. V and J gene assignment, in a later analysis, came from comparing TCR nucleotide sequences with IMGT/GENE-DB human TR gene sequences. Using the TCRdist pipeline, a later analysis assigned CDR3 sequences along with most-parsimonious VDJ recombination scenarios. A later analysis defined each TCR beta chain by its CDR3 amino acid sequence plus V-gene family, and excluded reads lacking a unique V-gene family. To address suspected cross-contamination and a sequencing artifact, a later analysis removed several hundred highly shared, low-generation-probability nucleotide sequences. In a later analysis, a clonal expansion index for each public chain was calculated from normalized within-repertoire ranks of inferred template counts. In a later analysis, generation probabilities were computed using a VDJ recombination model fitted to out-of-frame rearrangements, and the results were checked against IGoR. In a later analysis, hypergeometric tests were used to score TCR-TCR, TCR-HLA and TCR-CMV co-occurrence, with a repertoire-size bias correction applied to TCR pairs. A later analysis estimated false discovery rates by permuting HLA or CMV assignments 20 times. A later analysis grouped co-occurring TCRs with DBSCAN, adding TCRdist sequence similarity when clustering within HLA-allele-positive subsets. For co-occurrence clustering, repertoires with fewer than 30,000 or more than 120,000 public chains were excluded, along with 5 or 6 repertoires with anomalous nucleotide sharing. TCRdb took over this immuneACCESS table, retaining in-frame rearrangements with V and J assigned. Such tables are incomplete; in checked studies, under half of the missing clones stem from an unresolved V gene, and the remainder is unexplained. V and J calls and clone size come straight from that table; D and trimming were deduced from the DNA. Recorded for this sample are 150,000 to 200,000 clones; about 68% of them occurred a single time. The ten largest clonotypes hold approximately 2.4% of the sample.

Overall study results and their limits: In a later analysis, over 15,000 TCR beta sequences were associated with specific HLA alleles at a false discovery rate of 0.05. Broadly in line with IMGT annotations, most TCR beta V segments showed up in productive rearrangements about 87% or about 30% of the time in an earlier analysis of under 700 of the donors. The earlier analysis of some 540 of the donors excluded approximately 15 rarely observed V segments, including chromosome 9 orphons, because counts were too low. In a later analysis, most CMV-associated TCR beta chains were found to appear HLA-restricted, with HLA associations seemingly driven largely by CMV exposure. Across donors, most TCR sequences were observed very rarely, whereas some public TCRs were present in many individuals. Some IMGT-functional V segments, including TRBV6-2 and TRBV6-3, could not be told apart with the 87-base-pair reads, so those segments were excluded. A further reported finding was that TCR beta sequences accurately predicted the HLA-A and HLA-B alleles for most subjects in the first cohort. A total of roughly 160 TCR beta chains were listed by the study as associated with cytomegalovirus. In vitro tests confirmed that a few of the cytomegalovirus-associated TCR beta chains recognize cytomegalovirus antigens. For the cohort, immune exposure information was limited to CMV serostatus. In a later analysis, the rate of TCR association differed among HLA loci, with DRB1 alleles having the most associated TCRs and HLA-C alleles having the fewest. In a later analysis, HLA-associated TCR beta chains showed more clonal expansion and lower generation probabilities than non-associated chains that were equally common. Compared with the roughly 670-donor mean, donors in an Asian-associated ancestry cluster had fewer N-insertions in productive TCRs, according to a later genetic analysis. The authors suggested that the approach could potentially be generalized to other disease states and immunological phenotypes. In this cohort, only TCR beta chains were sequenced, and detectable features were limited by the absence of alpha or paired-chain data. Correlated functional status among segregating V segments might reflect linkage disequilibrium, but an unknown experimental factor could not be ruled out. In a later analysis, several top co-occurrence clusters were reported to appear linked to parvovirus B19, influenza, CMV and Epstein-Barr virus. When HLA alleles, especially DR and DQ, strongly co-occurred, TCR associations were difficult to assign to individual alleles. In both the original and validation cohorts, the classifier was reported to diagnose cytomegalovirus status with high specificity and sensitivity. The presence/absence analyses assumed that sequencing depth was roughly uniform across donors, and that assumption may not be true. HLA typing was unavailable for some donors at each locus, so association tests used only the typed subset. A later genetic analysis associated a missense DCLRE1C variant with V-gene and J-gene trimming of TCR beta chains, and an independent cohort replicated the association. A cluster of highly shared sequence variants was judged likely to represent a technical artifact of the sequencing pipeline.

From a lookup of the germline V gene, CDR1 and CDR2 are SGHAT and FQNNGV. The CDR3 sequence holds 16 residues, the cysteine and phenylalanine included. Only the CDR3 portion is preserved as DNA: 48 bases, with reading frame beginning at the first base. At the junction V is shortened by 3 bases and J by 3 bases, with 17 bases in between. The sequencing sample was made of PBMCs. The TCR comes from a female donor in good health and CMV-seronegative. In this chain, TRBV11-2 is recombined with TRBJ1-2; the D segment could be TRBD1, given 6 matching bases. The CDR3 region: CASSFNPGAGDYGYTF. The nucleotide sequence is TGTGCCAGCAGCTTTAATCCTGGGGCAGGGGACTATGGCTACACCTTC.